The clone carrying this TCR beta chain was picked up a small number of times. This specimen comes from a study of blood T cell repertoires in COVID-19. This CDR3 spans 15 amino acids. Trimming took 5 bases from V and 5 from J, leaving 15 bases between them. Per germline, CDR1 SGHDN and CDR2 FVKESK. Authors' analysis steps: Quantification of nucleated cells was approximated via reference gene primer amplification. The assay was immunoSEQ multiplex PCR, and TCRdb's table has in-frame clones only and misses some. That table gives V, J and clone size, and the DNA gave D and trimming. The repertoire holds 45,000 to 55,000 clones, more than 65% seen once, with 8.8% in the top ten.

The sequencing sample was made of peripheral blood. The TCR comes from a woman aged 70-85 years with acute or convalescent COVID-19. This chain connects TRBV14 to TRBJ2-2, with D possibly being TRBD2 (5 bases). CDR3 coding DNA: TGTGCCAGCAGCTCACGAAGCGGCTATACCGGGGAGCTGTTTTTT. This sequence encodes CASSSRSGYTGELFF.